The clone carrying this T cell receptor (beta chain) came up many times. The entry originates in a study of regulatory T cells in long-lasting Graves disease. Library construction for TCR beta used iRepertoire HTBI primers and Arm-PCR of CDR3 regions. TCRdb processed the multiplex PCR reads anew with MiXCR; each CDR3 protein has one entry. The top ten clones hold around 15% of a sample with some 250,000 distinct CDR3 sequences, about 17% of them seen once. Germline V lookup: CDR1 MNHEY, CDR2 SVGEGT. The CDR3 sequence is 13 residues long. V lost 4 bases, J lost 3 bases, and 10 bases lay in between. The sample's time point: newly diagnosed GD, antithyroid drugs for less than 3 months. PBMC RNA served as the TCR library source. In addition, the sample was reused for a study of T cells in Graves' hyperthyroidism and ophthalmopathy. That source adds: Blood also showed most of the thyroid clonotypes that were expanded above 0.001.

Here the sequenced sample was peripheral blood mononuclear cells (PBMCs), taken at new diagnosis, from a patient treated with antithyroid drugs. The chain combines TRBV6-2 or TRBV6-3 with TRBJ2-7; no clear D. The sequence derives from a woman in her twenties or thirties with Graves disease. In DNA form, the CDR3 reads TGTGCCAGCAGTTCATCAGCCGTCTACGAGCAGTACTTC. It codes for CASSSSAVYEQYF.